This T cell receptor beta chain was profiled in a study of blood T cell repertoires in COVID-19 (TCRdb year 2020). With regard to the full study: Samples covering the acute and convalescent phases of COVID-19 were provided by collaborators in the United States, Italy and Spain. HLA class I and class II types, where available, came from metadata supplied by the sample provider rather than from assay-based typing. Samples came from the ongoing ImmuneRACE study (first 160 participants) plus 1,254 subjects from 6 global collaborators. Nearly every sample came with metadata listing a de-identified subject ID, COVID-19 status, age in years and sex. Deeply sampled blood TCRbeta repertoires from subjects exposed to, actively infected with, or recovered from COVID-19 were included in the dataset. The material from the prospective study consisted of cDNA or gDNA derived from T cells, B-cell-depleted T cells, or PBMCs. The repertoires were made available in a free public database intended to serve as a resource for research on the immune response to SARS-CoV-2. Study-wide conclusions, independent of this receptor: Clinical and demographic metadata were provided uncurated, with the amount varying by source and participant.

The germline V gene (reference sequence) supplies CDR1 MNHEY and CDR2 SMNVEV. Ends trimmed: V by 3 bases, J by 7 bases; bases unmatched to a gene: 7. Inclusive of the bounding cysteine and phenylalanine, the CDR3 is 14 residues long. Only the CDR3 DNA stays, 42 bases, in frame from base 1. The immunoSEQ Assay, a bias-controlled multiplex PCR, was used to amplify TCRbeta CDR3 regions from genomic DNA. As for the authors' bioinformatics: The number of nucleated cells in each sample was estimated by amplification of reference gene primers within the assay. Sequence reads were collapsed and filtered to measure the absolute abundance of every unique TCRbeta CDR3 rearrangement. Productive Simpson clonality was computed per sample as the square root of Simpson's diversity index over productive rearrangements. In TCRdb, the immuneACCESS table is reduced to in-frame sequences with V and J assigned. These tables do not hold every clone; where another copy was compared, an unresolved V gene accounts for under half, and the others remain unexplained. From that table come the V and J calls and clone size; the DNA was used to work out D and trimming. Here the sample has approximately 300,000 clones; around 90% occur a single time. The leading ten clones occupy roughly 6% of the sample.

In this sample, this clone turned up once. Its antigen specificity is not known. No base quality information exists; no much larger clone differs at one position. One collaborating source in Seattle enrolled patients while the patients were actively infected and followed the patients over time throughout the course of disease. Each collaborating institution followed its own protocols to collect whole blood in K2EDTA tubes. For TCRbeta analysis, collaborators shipped samples as frozen whole blood, isolated PBMCs, or DNA extracted from either of those sample types. The sequence was collected from a woman in her fifties or sixties with COVID-19, enrolled during active disease. The sample consisted of peripheral blood. The receptor chain draws on TRBV27 and TRBJ2-7; 9 middle bases align to TRBD1. The sequence in DNA is TGTGCCAGCAGTTTCGACAGGGGGTTCGGGGAGCAGTACTTC. Its translation reads: CASSFDRGFGEQYF.